This T cell receptor beta chain originates from a study of identical twins. TCRdb independently ran MiXCR on the 5' RACE reads; one entry per CDR3 protein. The sample shows 500,000 to 550,000 distinct CDR3 sequences, about a fifth of them seen only once. The V gene lost 3 bases and the J gene lost 8 bases, with 14 bases spanning the gap. CDR1 and CDR2 from the germline V gene are SGHAT and FQNNGV. CDR3 length equals 14 residues. This same sample was also taken into another study, of yellow fever vaccine responses in identical twins.

The rearrangement joins TRBV11-2 to TRBJ2-1; weak D call: TRBD1 (6 bases). Sequencing used CD4+ T cells sorted from blood. This TCR came from a young woman in good health. The CDR3 loop is CASSFLGRGDEQFF. The CDR3 DNA follows: TGTGCCAGCAGCTTTTTGGGCAGGGGAGATGAGCAGTTCTTC.